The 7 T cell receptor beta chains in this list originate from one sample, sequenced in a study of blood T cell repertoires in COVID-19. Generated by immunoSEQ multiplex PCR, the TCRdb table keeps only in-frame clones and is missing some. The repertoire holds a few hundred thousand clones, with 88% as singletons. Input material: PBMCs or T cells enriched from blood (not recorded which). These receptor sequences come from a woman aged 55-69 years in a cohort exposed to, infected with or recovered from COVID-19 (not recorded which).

For the CDR3, the DNA is TGTGCCAGCAGTCGACAGGGGGCTGACTATGGCTACACCTTC. Protein sequence: CASSRQGADYGYTF. V usage is TRBV2 and J usage is TRBJ1-2; 10 bases align to TRBD1. The CDR3 is made up of 14 amino acids. Germline CDR1 and CDR2: SNHLY and FYNNEI. With 5 bases clipped from V and 3 bases from J, the junction kept 3 bases outside the gene matches. Based on the CDR3 plus reference TRBV2 and TRBJ1-2, the full variable domain is EPEVTQTPSHQVTQMGQEVILRCVPISNHLYFYWYRQILGQKVEFLVSFYNNEISEKSEIFDDQFSVERPDGSNFTLKIRSTKLEDSAMYFCASSRQGADYGYTFGSGTRLTVV.

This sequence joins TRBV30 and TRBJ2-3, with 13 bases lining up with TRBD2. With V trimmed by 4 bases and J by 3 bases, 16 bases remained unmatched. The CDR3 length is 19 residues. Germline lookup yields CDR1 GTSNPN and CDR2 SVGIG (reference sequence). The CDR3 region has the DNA TGTGCCTGGAATAAGTGGAGAACTAGCGGGAGGGCCGCGACAGATACGCAGTATTTT. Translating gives CAWNKWRTSGRAATDTQYF.

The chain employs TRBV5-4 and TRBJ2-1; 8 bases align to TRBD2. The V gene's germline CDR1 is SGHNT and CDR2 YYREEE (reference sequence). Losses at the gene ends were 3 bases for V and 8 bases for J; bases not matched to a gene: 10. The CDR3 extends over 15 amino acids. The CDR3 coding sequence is TGTGCCAGCAGCTCTGGTGCTGGCGGGAGGCATGAGCAGTTCTTC. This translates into CASSSGAGGRHEQFF. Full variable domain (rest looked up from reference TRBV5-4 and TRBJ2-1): ETGVTQSPTHLIKTRGQQVTLRCSSQSGHNTVSWYQQALGQGPQFIFQYYREEENGRGNFPPRFSGLQFPNYSSELNVNALELDDSALYLCASSSGAGGRHEQFFGPGTRLTVL.

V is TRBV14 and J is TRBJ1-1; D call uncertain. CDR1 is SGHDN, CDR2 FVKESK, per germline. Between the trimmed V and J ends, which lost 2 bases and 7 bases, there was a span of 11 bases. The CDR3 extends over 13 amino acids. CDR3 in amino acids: CASSQLSFGEAFF. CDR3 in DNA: TGTGCCAGCAGCCAACTGTCCTTCGGTGAAGCTTTCTTT.

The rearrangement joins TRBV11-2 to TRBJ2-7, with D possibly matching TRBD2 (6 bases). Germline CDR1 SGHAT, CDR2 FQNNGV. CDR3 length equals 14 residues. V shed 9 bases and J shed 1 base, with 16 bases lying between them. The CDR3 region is CASIGAGFSYEQYF. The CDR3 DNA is TGTGCCAGTATAGGGGCGGGGTTTTCCTACGAGCAGTACTTC.

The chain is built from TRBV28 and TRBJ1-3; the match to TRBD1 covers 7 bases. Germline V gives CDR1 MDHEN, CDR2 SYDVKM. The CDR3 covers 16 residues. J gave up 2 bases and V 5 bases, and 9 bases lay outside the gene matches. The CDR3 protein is CASSRPPQGPGNTIYF. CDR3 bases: TGTGCCAGCAGTCGTCCACCACAGGGGCCTGGAAACACCATATATTTT.

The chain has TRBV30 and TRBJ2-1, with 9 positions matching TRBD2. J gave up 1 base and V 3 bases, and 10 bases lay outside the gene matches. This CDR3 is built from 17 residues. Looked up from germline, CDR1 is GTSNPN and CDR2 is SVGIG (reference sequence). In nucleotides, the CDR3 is TGTGCCTGGAGCCTTTTGCGGGAGGGAGGTTCCTACAATGAGCAGTTCTTC. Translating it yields CAWSLLREGGSYNEQFF. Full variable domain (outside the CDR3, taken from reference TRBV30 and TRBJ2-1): SQTIHQWPATLVQPVGSPLSLECTVEGTSNPNLYWYRQAAGRGLQLLFYSVGIGQISSEVPQNLSASRPQDRQFILSSKKLLLSDSGFYLCAWSLLREGGSYNEQFFGPGTRLTVL.